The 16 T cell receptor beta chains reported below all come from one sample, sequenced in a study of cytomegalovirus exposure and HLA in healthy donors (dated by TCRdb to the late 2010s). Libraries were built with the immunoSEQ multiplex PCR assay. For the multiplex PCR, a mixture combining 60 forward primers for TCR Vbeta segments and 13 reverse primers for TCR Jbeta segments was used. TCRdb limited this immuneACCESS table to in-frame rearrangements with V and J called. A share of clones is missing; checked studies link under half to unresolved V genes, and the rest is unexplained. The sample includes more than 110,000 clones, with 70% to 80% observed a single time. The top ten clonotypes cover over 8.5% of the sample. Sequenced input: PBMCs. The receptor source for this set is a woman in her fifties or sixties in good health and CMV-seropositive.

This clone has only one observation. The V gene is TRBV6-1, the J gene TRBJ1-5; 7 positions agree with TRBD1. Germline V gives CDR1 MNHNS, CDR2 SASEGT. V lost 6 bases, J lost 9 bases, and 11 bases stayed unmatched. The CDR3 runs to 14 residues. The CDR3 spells CASRSPGGQLPQHF. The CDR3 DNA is TGTGCCAGCAGATCTCCAGGGGGGCAGCTGCCCCAGCATTTT.

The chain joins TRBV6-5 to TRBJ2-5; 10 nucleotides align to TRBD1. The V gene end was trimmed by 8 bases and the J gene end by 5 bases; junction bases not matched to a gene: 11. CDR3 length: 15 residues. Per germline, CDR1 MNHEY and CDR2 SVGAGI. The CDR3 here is CASFPGTGVWETQYF. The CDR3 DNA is TGTGCCAGCTTCCCCGGGACAGGGGTTTGGGAGACCCAGTACTTC.

The CDR3 loop reads CARFTGGPTEQYF. The DNA of the CDR3 is TGTGCCAGATTTACAGGCGGCCCTACCGAGCAGTACTTC. This chain links TRBV27 with TRBJ2-7, with TRBD1 as a possible D gene (5 bases). The CDR3 is made up of 13 amino acids. Per the germline V gene, CDR1 is MNHEY and CDR2 is SMNVEV (reference sequence). The V end lost 9 bases, the J end lost 6 bases, and 18 bases lay between the germline ends.

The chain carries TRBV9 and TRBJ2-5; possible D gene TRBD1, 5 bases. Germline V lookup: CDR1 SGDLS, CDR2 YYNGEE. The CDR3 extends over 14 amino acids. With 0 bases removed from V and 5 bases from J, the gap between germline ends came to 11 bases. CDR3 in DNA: TGTGCCAGCAGCGTAGGTGTAGCAGGGGAGACCCAGTACTTC. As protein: CASSVGVAGETQYF.

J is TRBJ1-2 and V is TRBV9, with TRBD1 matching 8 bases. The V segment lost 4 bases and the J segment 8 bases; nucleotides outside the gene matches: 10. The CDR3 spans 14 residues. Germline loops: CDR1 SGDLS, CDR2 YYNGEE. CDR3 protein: CASSNRQGAEGYTF. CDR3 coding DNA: TGTGCCAGCAGCAATCGTCAGGGGGCAGAAGGCTACACCTTC.

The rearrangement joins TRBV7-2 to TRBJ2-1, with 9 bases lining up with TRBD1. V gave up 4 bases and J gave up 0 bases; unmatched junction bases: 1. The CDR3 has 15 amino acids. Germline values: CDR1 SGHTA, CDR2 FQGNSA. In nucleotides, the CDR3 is TGTGCCAGCAGCTCGGACAGGGGCTCCTACAATGAGCAGTTCTTC. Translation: CASSSDRGSYNEQFF.

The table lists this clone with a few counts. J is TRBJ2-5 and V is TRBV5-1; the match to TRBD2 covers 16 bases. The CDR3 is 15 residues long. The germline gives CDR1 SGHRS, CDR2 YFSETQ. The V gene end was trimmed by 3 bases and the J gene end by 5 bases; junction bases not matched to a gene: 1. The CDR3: CASSSGLAGGETQYF. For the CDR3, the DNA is TGCGCCAGCAGCTCGGGACTAGCGGGGGGGGAGACCCAGTACTTC.

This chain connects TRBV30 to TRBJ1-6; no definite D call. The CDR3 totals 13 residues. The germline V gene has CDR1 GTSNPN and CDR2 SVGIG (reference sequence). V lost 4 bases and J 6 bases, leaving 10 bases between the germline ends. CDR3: CAWTAGSNSPLHF. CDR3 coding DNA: TGTGCCTGGACGGCGGGGTCTAATTCACCCCTCCACTTT.

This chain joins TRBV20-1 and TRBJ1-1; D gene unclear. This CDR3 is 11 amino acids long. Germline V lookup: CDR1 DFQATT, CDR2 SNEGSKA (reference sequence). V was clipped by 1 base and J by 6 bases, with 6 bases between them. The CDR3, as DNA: TGCAGTGCTAGAGTAGTCCCTGAAGCTTTCTTT. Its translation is CSARVVPEAFF.

The CDR3 sequence: CASSSTSGRNNEQFF. In DNA, the CDR3 is TGTGCCAGCAGCTCGACTAGCGGGAGAAACAATGAGCAGTTCTTC. The chain recombines TRBV11-2 with TRBJ2-1; 12 bases fit TRBD2. Germline CDR1 is SGHAT and CDR2 is FQNNGV. This CDR3 spans 15 amino acids. The V segment lost 4 bases and the J segment 5 bases; nucleotides outside the gene matches: 3.

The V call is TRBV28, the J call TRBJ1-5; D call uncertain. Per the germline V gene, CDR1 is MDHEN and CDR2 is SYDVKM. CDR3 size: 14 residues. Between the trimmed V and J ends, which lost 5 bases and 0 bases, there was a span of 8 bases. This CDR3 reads CASSPYYSNQPQHF. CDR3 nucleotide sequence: TGTGCCAGCAGTCCGTATTATAGCAATCAGCCCCAGCATTTT.

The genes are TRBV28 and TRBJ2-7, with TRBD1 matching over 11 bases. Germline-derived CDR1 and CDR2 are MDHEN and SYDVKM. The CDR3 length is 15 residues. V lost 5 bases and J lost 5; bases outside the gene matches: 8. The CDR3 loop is CASSTGTGGSDEQYF. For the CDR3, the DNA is TGTGCCAGCAGTACCGGGACAGGGGGTAGTGACGAGCAGTACTTC.

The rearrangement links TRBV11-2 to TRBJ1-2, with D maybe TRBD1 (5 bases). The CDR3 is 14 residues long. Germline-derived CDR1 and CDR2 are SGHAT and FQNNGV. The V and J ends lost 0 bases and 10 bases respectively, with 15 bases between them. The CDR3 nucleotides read TGTGCCAGCAGCTTAGATCGAACGGGACTTGACTACACCTTC. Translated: CASSLDRTGLDYTF.

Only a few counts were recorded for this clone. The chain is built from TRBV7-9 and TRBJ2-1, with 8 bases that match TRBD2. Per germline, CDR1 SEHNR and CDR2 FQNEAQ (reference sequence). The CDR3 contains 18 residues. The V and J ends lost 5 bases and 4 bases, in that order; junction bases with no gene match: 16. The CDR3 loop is CASSPFRPTGGRYNEQFF. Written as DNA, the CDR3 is TGTGCCAGCAGCCCCTTCAGGCCAACGGGGGGGCGTTACAATGAGCAGTTCTTC.

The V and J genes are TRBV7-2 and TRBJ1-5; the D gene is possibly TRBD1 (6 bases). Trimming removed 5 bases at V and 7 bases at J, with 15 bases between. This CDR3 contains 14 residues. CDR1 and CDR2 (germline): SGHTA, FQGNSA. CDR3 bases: TGTGCCAGCAGCCAAGGGGCAGGGGTACAGCCCCAGCATTTT. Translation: CASSQGAGVQPQHF.

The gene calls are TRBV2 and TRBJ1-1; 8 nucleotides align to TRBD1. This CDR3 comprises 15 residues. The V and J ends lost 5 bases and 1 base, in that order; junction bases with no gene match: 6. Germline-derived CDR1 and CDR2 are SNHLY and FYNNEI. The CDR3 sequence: CASSQLGQGNTEAFF. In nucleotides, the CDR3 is TGTGCCAGCAGTCAACTAGGACAGGGGAACACTGAAGCTTTCTTT.